Listed below are T cell receptor beta chains from one sample, sequenced in a study of Ad26.COV2.S vaccination and SARS-CoV-2 variants. Using immunoSEQ multiplex PCR, the repertoire was profiled, and TCRdb retains in-frame clones only, with some absent. This sample has under 300,000 clones; approximately 88% occur once, and the top ten carry just under 3%. The specimen comprised peripheral blood, sampled in a trial of Ad26.COV2.S vaccine versus placebo. The origin of the receptors is a person aged 18 to 65 who received the Ad26.COV2.S COVID-19 vaccine or a placebo. CDR3s include the opening cysteine and the closing phenylalanine or tryptophan.

V	J	CDR3
TRBV7-2	TRBJ2-1	CASSLNRGVDEQFF
TRBV6-2/TRBV6-3	TRBJ1-5	CASSYRVRPQHF
TRBV30	TRBJ1-2	CAWHPRGNGYTF
TRBV18	TRBJ1-2	CASSQSRSYGYTF
TRBV6-2/TRBV6-3	TRBJ2-1	CASSRPGTGKYNEQFF
TRBV7-2	TRBJ2-5	CASSLRRGRGSETQYF
TRBV2	TRBJ1-2	CASIGGTSNYGYTF
TRBV4-3	TRBJ1-1	CASSQQGFDTEAFF
TRBV19	TRBJ1-6	CASSIRRQGVLSPLHF
TRBV6-1	TRBJ1-3	CASSDTPETKNTIYF
TRBV18	TRBJ1-5	CASSPFSGLENQPQHF
TRBV6-2/TRBV6-3	TRBJ2-1	CASSSDRGILYNEQFF
TRBV5-4	TRBJ1-4	CASSFHPKNEKLFF
TRBV5-6	TRBJ2-5	CASSPPGLAGGKTQYF